This T cell receptor beta chain was profiled in a study of CD8 T cells in ankylosing spondylitis. General study results and limits: Some of these motif variants have turned up before, in reports on reactive arthritis synovial fluid and blood. In ankylosing spondylitis patients, matched synovial fluid reportedly showed significant enrichment of disease-linked clones. It appeared that ankylosing spondylitis blood was characterized by a TCR beta motif of several highly homologous variants.

Per the germline V gene, CDR1 is KGHDR and CDR2 is SFDVKD. This CDR3 has 19 amino acids. V shed 5 bases, J shed 2 bases, and the junction held 9 bases outside the gene matches. By quantitative 5'-RACE with molecular barcodes, the TCR beta libraries were made. One entry per CDR3 protein results from TCRdb running MiXCR on the 5' RACE reads. The sample lists about 260,000 distinct CDR3 sequences, 20% occurring once. This clonotype was found a few times. Its antigen is currently unknown. The specimen sequenced was blood, either unsorted or a sorted T cell fraction (not recorded which). This chain joins TRBV24-1 and TRBJ2-1; TRBD2 agrees at 15 bases. This TCR was sampled from a male donor with ankylosing spondylitis or in good health (not recorded which). Written as DNA, the CDR3 is TGTGCCACCAGTGGCCCGGGACTAGCGGGAGGTCTTACCTACAATGAGCAGTTCTTC. This codes for CATSGPGLAGGLTYNEQFF.